The sequence of this T cell receptor beta chain was determined in a study of T cells after yellow fever vaccination. Broader study findings: Post-booster repertoires again held most primary-vaccination clones (about 95% CD4, roughly 88% CD8). Abundant clonotypes from the bulk population could get into FACS-sorted repertoires as contaminants. The CD4 and CD8 compartments had a small share of their clonotypes in common.

Points on this clonotype: Its specificity is unknown.

Germline assignment: CDR1 LGHDT and CDR2 YNNKEL (reference sequence). Losses at the gene ends were 0 bases for V and 11 bases for J; bases not matched to a gene: 11. This CDR3 spans 15 amino acids. As TCR cDNA was made by 5'RACE template switching, a universal primer site and UMIs were added. TCRdb called the 5' RACE reads again in MiXCR, with one record for every CDR3 protein. The sample records a few hundred thousand distinct CDR3 sequences, 7.5% to 9% being singletons. The sequence came from a man between 18 and 35 years old who received the YFV17D yellow fever vaccine. The chain carries TRBV3-1 and TRBJ2-3; TRBD2 matches 7 bases. Sequenced material: CD4+ T cells sorted from PBMCs, taken 5 days after the yellow fever booster vaccination. Here the CDR3 DNA reads TGTGCCAGCAGCCAAGATCGGACTAGGGCCCCTCGGCAGTATTTT. Translating gives CASSQDRTRAPRQYF.